One and the same sample provided the 10 T cell receptor beta chains below, sequenced in a study of response to subunit inactivated influenza vaccine. TCRdb re-derived calls from the RT-PCR reads in MiXCR, one entry per CDR3 protein. This table holds about 780,000 distinct CDR3 sequences, around 18% found once. The source was PBMCs from blood, collected roughly 5 days after vaccination. The receptors derive from a man aged 45-60 years who received an inactivated influenza vaccine.

There are a few counts of this clonotype. The CDR3 sequence: CSARNRGHTLSGANVLTF. CDR3 DNA sequence: TGCAGTGCTAGGAACAGGGGGCACACTCTCTCTGGGGCCAACGTCCTGACTTTC. This chain links TRBV20-1 with TRBJ2-6; the match to TRBD1 covers 9 bases. Trimming at V came to 3 bases and at J to 0 bases, leaving 9 bases not matched to a gene. The CDR3 sequence is 18 residues long. Germline CDR1 reads DFQATT; CDR2 reads SNEGSKA (reference sequence).

This clonotype showed up many times. This chain joins TRBV20-1 and TRBJ2-7; D perhaps matches TRBD2 (6 bases). The V gene's germline CDR1 is DFQATT and CDR2 SNEGSKA (reference sequence). With 6 bases removed from V and 5 bases from J, the gap between germline ends came to 14 bases. The CDR3 covers 12 residues. CDR3 region: CSAPGVADEQYF. The CDR3 bases are TGCAGTGCCCCGGGAGTAGCGGACGAGCAGTACTTC.

The chain combines TRBV2 with TRBJ2-2; 10 nucleotides line up with TRBD2. Germline V CDR1 and CDR2: SNHLY, FYNNEI. The junction had 14 bases not matched to a gene; V was cut back by 4 bases and J by 6 bases. The CDR3 contains 18 residues. CDR3 sequence (DNA): TGTGCCAGCAGTGGACCCGGCAAGCGGGGGGGCAAAGCCGGGGAGCTGTTTTTT. It translates to CASSGPGKRGGKAGELFF.

This clonotype was picked up a small number of times. The chain links TRBV2 to TRBJ2-6; 7 bases match TRBD2. The CDR3 spans 15 residues. Germline V gene data show CDR1 as SNHLY and CDR2 as FYNNEI. J lost 4 bases, V lost 4 bases, and 4 bases had no gene match. The CDR3 DNA sequence: TGTGCCAGCAGTGGACCGACTAGCGGGGCCAACGTCCTGACTTTC. Its translation is CASSGPTSGANVLTF.

This clonotype was observed a few times. The chain uses TRBV12-3 or TRBV12-4 and TRBJ1-4; 7 nucleotides line up with TRBD1. With 5 bases clipped from V and 7 bases from J, the junction kept 4 bases outside the gene matches. The CDR3 spans 13 residues. CDR3 in amino acids: CASSRGPGEKLFF. For the CDR3, the DNA is TGTGCCAGCAGTAGGGGGCCGGGTGAAAAACTGTTTTTT.

V usage is TRBV6-2 or TRBV6-3 and J usage is TRBJ2-1; D gene uncertain. V lost 2 bases and J lost 5, with 7 bases in between. Germline V lookup: CDR1 MNHEY, CDR2 SVGEGT. This CDR3 spans 13 amino acids. The CDR3 region is CASSYLSNNEQFF. The CDR3 DNA follows: TGTGCCAGCAGTTACCTGTCAAACAATGAGCAGTTCTTC.

This clonotype was detected only a few times. The chain links TRBV29-1 to TRBJ2-7; TRBD1 aligns across 7 bases. Germline-derived CDR1 and CDR2 are SQVTM and ANQGSEA. This CDR3 has 13 amino acids. With 6 bases clipped from V and 3 bases from J, the junction kept 8 bases outside the gene matches. This chain's CDR3 is CSVSGTVHYEQYF. The CDR3 region has the DNA TGCAGCGTCTCCGGGACAGTACACTACGAGCAGTACTTC.

This clonotype came up many times. The chain employs TRBV20-1 and TRBJ2-7, with D possibly TRBD1 on 5 matching bases. V lost 3 bases and J 5 bases, leaving 8 bases between the germline ends. Germline values: CDR1 DFQATT, CDR2 SNEGSKA (reference sequence). This CDR3 region has 11 residues. CDR3 bases: TGCAGTGCTAGCCAGGGCCACGAGCAGTACTTC. Translation: CSASQGHEQYF.

V gene TRBV20-1 combines with J gene TRBJ2-1, with 9 bases aligning to TRBD2. The V and J ends lost 0 bases and 0 bases, in that order; junction bases with no gene match: 15. Germline V gene sequence: CDR1 DFQATT, CDR2 SNEGSKA (reference sequence). CDR3 length: 20 residues. This CDR3 reads CSARDPGVSGGLSSYNEQFF. The CDR3 DNA sequence: TGCAGTGCTAGAGATCCGGGGGTTAGCGGGGGTTTATCCTCCTACAATGAGCAGTTCTTC.

The chain couples TRBV5-4 to TRBJ2-2; D uncertain. Germline loops: CDR1 SGHNT, CDR2 YYREEE (reference sequence). The CDR3 is 18 amino acids. V lost 0 bases and J 1 base, leaving 16 bases between the germline ends. For the CDR3, the DNA is TGTGCCAGCAGCTTGGTGCACCCTATGCCTTGGAACACCGGGGAGCTGTTTTTT. It yields the protein CASSLVHPMPWNTGELFF.